The present TCR beta chain was sequenced within a study of blood T cell repertoires in COVID-19. Per germline, CDR1 LGHDT and CDR2 YNNKEL (reference sequence). Deletions cut 4 bases from V and 2 bases from J, with 13 bases between. This CDR3 has 15 amino acids. Authors' analysis steps: Scientists estimated how many nucleated cells there were by amplifying reference gene primers. The protocol was immunoSEQ multiplex PCR, while the TCRdb copy is restricted to in-frame clones and leaves out a portion. The D gene and trimming were derived from the DNA, and the V and J assignments and clone size from that table. The data contain over 350,000 clones, 80% to 90% of them seen just once; the ten biggest clones take up around 4.5%.

Sequencing was performed on peripheral blood. The gene calls are TRBV3-1 (or the pseudogene TRBV3-2) and TRBJ2-3; D perhaps matches TRBD2 (7 bases). The origin of this receptor is a woman between 25 and 40 years old with acute or convalescent COVID-19. Here the CDR3 DNA reads TGTGCCAGCAGCCTCGCCGGGGGGCCCACAGATACGCAGTATTTT. Its translation: CASSLAGGPTDTQYF.